This T cell receptor beta chain originates from a study of Graves' ophthalmopathy and Graves' hyperthyroidism. Study-wide results and limits: Stable hyperthyroidism and ophthalmopathy were told apart by a 13-signature model, which achieved about 88% sensitivity and around 80% specificity. The authors also found most expanded thyroid clonotypes above 0.001 frequency in blood.

Other autoimmune diseases, uncontrolled infections, pregnancy or lactation excluded patients from enrollment. Diagnosis was based on clinical symptoms, serum thyroxine, TRAb, thyroid ultrasound and orbital computed tomography. CDR3 regions of TCR beta were amplified from RNA transcripts. The authors performed first-round RT-PCR with HTBI primers and then a second-round multiplex PCR. TCRdb fed the multiplex PCR reads into MiXCR, producing one record per CDR3 protein. The table shows over a million distinct CDR3 sequences, with about 35% occurring only once. Comment on this clonotype: Its specificity is unknown. Relative to the germline gene, one junction end is altered; a read error may explain this.

The CDR3 totals 16 residues. Germline V gene data show CDR1 as ENHRY and CDR2 as SYGVKD. Material: peripheral blood or thyroid tissue (not recorded which). The sequence came from an adult man with Graves' hyperthyroidism. The chain links TRBV10-3 to TRBJ2-7; 10 nucleotides line up with TRBD2. CDR3 bases: TGTGCCAGCAGTTTCGTGACAGCGGGAGGGGATTACGAGCAGTACTTC. Translating it yields CASSFVTAGGDYEQYF.